This T cell receptor beta chain was recorded in a study of metastatic and nonmetastatic thyroid tumors. Across the study: Thyroid patients, malignant and benign, had repertoires compared across blood and tumor or nodule tissue.

CDR1 and CDR2 from the germline V gene are LGHDT and YNNKEL (reference sequence). V gave up 0 bases and J gave up 6 bases, with 19 bases separating them. The CDR3 has 17 residues. TCRdb re-called the PCR reads via MiXCR. The repertoire consists of fewer than 25,000 clones, with approximately 14% occurring once and the leading ten covering roughly 15%. This clone was counted at least ten times. No treatment had been given to any patient before thyroid surgery. The rearrangement links TRBV3-1 to TRBJ2-3; TRBD1 or TRBD2 may be the D gene (5 bases each). Sequenced material: tumor tissue. The TCR sequence derives from a female donor with papillary thyroid cancer or a benign thyroid nodule (not recorded which). Some clones in this sample may be carry-over from other donors' samples. The CDR3 region is CASSQDWGKLGLDTQYF. The CDR3 DNA sequence: TGTGCCAGCAGCCAAGATTGGGGGAAACTGGGTCTGGATACGCAGTATTTT.